Listed below are T cell receptor beta chains from one sample, sequenced in a study of T cell repertoires in cytomegalovirus infection. TCRdb reprocessed the reads with MiXCR, giving one entry per CDR3 protein. The sample has approximately 990,000 distinct CDR3 sequences, around 29% seen once. These receptors are not linked to any known antigen. The sequenced sample was cultured CD8+ T cells from PBMCs, obtained from culture after CMV antigen stimulation. The source is a human donor in good health (CMV status not recorded). Some clones in this sample may be carry-over from other donors' samples. Both conserved end residues are part of each CDR3. The D gene is left open where the match is weak. The size entry is marked missing in some rows and otherwise reads once, few, many or a size class.

d_call: TRBD2
clone_size: few
j_call: TRBJ2-3
v_call: TRBV4-2
cdr3_nt: TGTGCCAGCAGCCAGGAACTAGCGGAAGGCACAGATACGCAGTATTTT
cdr3_aa: CASSQELAEGTDTQYF

d_call: TRBD1
clone_size: NA
j_call: TRBJ2-2
v_call: TRBV28
cdr3_nt: TGTGCCAGCAGTTCACCCGACAGGGGTAGTAACACCGGGGAGCTGTTTTTT
cdr3_aa: CASSSPDRGSNTGELFF

d_call: NA
clone_size: few
j_call: TRBJ2-7
v_call: TRBV2
cdr3_nt: TGTGCCAGCAGAGGCGGTCTATTC
cdr3_aa: CASRGGLF

d_call: NA
clone_size: NA
j_call: TRBJ1-1
v_call: TRBV7-8
cdr3_nt: TGTGCCAGCAGCTTAGCAAGCAGATATGAAGCTTTCTTT
cdr3_aa: CASSLASRYEAFF

d_call: TRBD1
clone_size: few
j_call: TRBJ2-4
v_call: TRBV7-9
cdr3_nt: TGTGCCAGCAGCCTTCAGGGGGCGCGCGACATTCAGTACTTC
cdr3_aa: CASSLQGARDIQYF

d_call: NA
clone_size: few
j_call: TRBJ1-1
v_call: TRBV7-6
cdr3_nt: TGTGCCAGCAGCTTAGCAGGTCAGTTGAACACTGAAGCTTTCTTT
cdr3_aa: CASSLAGQLNTEAFF

d_call: TRBD2
clone_size: many
j_call: TRBJ2-1
v_call: TRBV7-6
cdr3_nt: TGTGCCAGCAGTTTGACTAGCGGGGGGCCGAGCTCCTACAATGAGCAGTTCTTC
cdr3_aa: CASSLTSGGPSSYNEQFF

d_call: NA
clone_size: many
j_call: TRBJ2-7
v_call: TRBV7-2
cdr3_nt: TGTGCCAGCAGCTTAGCGGGGGGGACAGTCTACGAGCAGTACTTC
cdr3_aa: CASSLAGGTVYEQYF

d_call: NA
clone_size: NA
j_call: TRBJ2-7
v_call: TRBV3-1
cdr3_nt: TGTGCCAGCAGCCAAGGGCCCCAGCAGTACTTC
cdr3_aa: CASSQGPQQYF

d_call: TRBD2
clone_size: NA
j_call: TRBJ2-3
v_call: TRBV10-3
cdr3_nt: TGTGCCATCACCAGCGGGGACGACACAGATACGCAGTATTTT
cdr3_aa: CAITSGDDTDTQYF

d_call: TRBD2
clone_size: few
j_call: TRBJ2-2
v_call: TRBV4-1
cdr3_nt: TGCGCCAGCAGCCAAGGACTAGCGGATTCGTTGAACACCGGGGAGCTGTTTTTT
cdr3_aa: CASSQGLADSLNTGELFF

d_call: NA
clone_size: once
j_call: TRBJ2-2
v_call: TRBV29-1
cdr3_nt: TGCAGCGTTGAAGGGTGGGCAAGAAACACCGGGGAGCTGTTTTTT
cdr3_aa: CSVEGWARNTGELFF

d_call: NA
clone_size: NA
j_call: TRBJ2-2
v_call: TRBV29-1
cdr3_nt: TGCAGCGTCGGGGGGGGACAGGTCAACACCGGGGAGCTGTTTTTT
cdr3_aa: CSVGGGQVNTGELFF

d_call: NA
clone_size: NA
j_call: TRBJ2-7
v_call: TRBV5-6
cdr3_nt: TGTGCCAGCAGCTTGGGTCCGACGCGAGGTTACGAGCAGTACTTC
cdr3_aa: CASSLGPTRGYEQYF

d_call: TRBD1
clone_size: NA
j_call: TRBJ1-1
v_call: TRBV6-1
cdr3_nt: TGTGCCAGCAGTGACGGTGACAGGGGGCGACGAAGAGGCCCGAATCCTGAAGCTTTCTTT
cdr3_aa: CASSDGDRGRRRGPNPEAFF

d_call: TRBD1
clone_size: few
j_call: TRBJ2-5
v_call: TRBV6-5
cdr3_nt: TGTGCCAGCAGTTGGGACAGGGAAGGACAGACCCAGTACTTC
cdr3_aa: CASSWDREGQTQYF

d_call: NA
clone_size: NA
j_call: TRBJ2-7
v_call: TRBV29-1
cdr3_nt: TGCAGCGTTGAATTTGCACAGGACTCCTACGAGCAGTACTTC
cdr3_aa: CSVEFAQDSYEQYF

d_call: NA
clone_size: NA
j_call: TRBJ2-3
v_call: TRBV20-1
cdr3_nt: TGCAGTGCTAGAGATCTTCGGGGAGGTACGCCCACAGATACGCAGTATTTT
cdr3_aa: CSARDLRGGTPTDTQYF

d_call: TRBD2
clone_size: many
j_call: TRBJ2-1
v_call: TRBV27
cdr3_nt: TGTGCCAGCAGCTTAGACGGCGGGGGGTACAATGAGCAGTTCTTC
cdr3_aa: CASSLDGGGYNEQFF

d_call: NA
clone_size: NA
j_call: TRBJ1-2
v_call: TRBV2
cdr3_nt: TGTGCCAGCCGATCGGACAGCCCGAACTATGGCTACACCTTC
cdr3_aa: CASRSDSPNYGYTF

d_call: TRBD2
clone_size: NA
j_call: TRBJ2-7
v_call: TRBV7-9
cdr3_nt: TGTGCCAGCAGTTGGACTAGCGGAGAGTACGAGCAGTACTTC
cdr3_aa: CASSWTSGEYEQYF

d_call: TRBD1
clone_size: few
j_call: TRBJ1-1
v_call: TRBV6-2/TRBV6-3
cdr3_nt: TGTGCCAGCAGTTTCAGCACAGGGGGCGCGAGGAACAACACTGAAGCTTTCTTT
cdr3_aa: CASSFSTGGARNNTEAFF